The text below deals with one T cell receptor (beta chain). What it binds is unknown. This entry comes from a study of cytomegalovirus exposure and HLA in healthy donors. In the study overall: Researchers previously reported finding 90 million to 120 million unique TCR beta sequences from approximately 190 million T cells.

The CDR3 is 15 amino acids. CDR1 is SGHDN, CDR2 FVKESK, per germline. Trimming took 0 bases from V and 9 from J, leaving 12 bases between them. Study-level points and caveats: While the bulk of TCR sequences proved rare, some public TCRs turned up in many donors.

The primer mix had 60 Vbeta and 13 Jbeta primers. Clones were sequenced by immunoSEQ multiplex PCR, and TCRdb holds only the in-frame ones, with some missing. The table has over 150,000 clones, more than 75% seen once. Sequencing was done on a sample of PBMCs. The chain joins TRBV14 to TRBJ1-6, with D perhaps TRBD1 (5 bases). This sequence was found in a middle-aged woman in good health and CMV-seropositive. In DNA, the CDR3 is TGTGCCAGCAGCCAAGATCCGGGGGGTGGTTCACCCCTCCACTTT. Translation gives CASSQDPGGGSPLHF. Using reference TRBV14 and TRBJ1-6 for the parts outside the CDR3, the full variable domain is EAGVTQFPSHSVIEKGQTVTLRCDPISGHDNLYWYRRVMGKEIKFLLHFVKESKQDESGMPNNRFLAERTGGTYSTLKVQPAELEDSGVYFCASSQDPGGGSPLHFGNGTRLTVT.